One and the same sample provided the 4 T cell receptor beta chains below, sequenced in a study of blood T cell repertoires in COVID-19. Data came from immunoSEQ multiplex PCR; TCRdb stores just in-frame clones and leaves some out. Among roughly 260,000 clones listed, roughly 87% were seen once. Sequenced sample: PBMCs or T cells enriched from blood (not recorded which). These TCRs come from a woman in her twenties or thirties with acute COVID-19.

The CDR3 sequence is CASSHGTDYNEQFF. CDR3 DNA sequence: TGTGCCAGCAGCCACGGGACTGATTACAATGAGCAGTTCTTC. The chain recombines TRBV7-2 with TRBJ2-1; D perhaps matches TRBD2 (6 bases). Germline CDR1 SGHTA, CDR2 FQGNSA. V lost 5 bases and J 4 bases, leaving 12 bases between the germline ends. This CDR3 has 14 amino acids.

The V call is TRBV19, the J call TRBJ1-1; D remains ambiguous. Trimming cost V 6 bases and J 4 bases, with 9 bases left between them. The CDR3 is 12 amino acids. The germline V gene has CDR1 LNHDA and CDR2 SQIVND (reference sequence). CDR3 nucleotides: TGTGCCAGTAGGGCTGCGGGCACTGAAGCTTTCTTT. The encoded protein is CASRAAGTEAFF.

This chain links TRBV10-3 with TRBJ1-2, with a weak D call TRBD1 (5 bases). The ends were cut back, 5 bases at V and 0 bases at J, with 10 bases in the middle. Germline loops: CDR1 ENHRY, CDR2 SYGVKD. The CDR3 covers 14 residues. For the CDR3, the DNA is TGTGCCATCAGTCCGGGGGAGGCTAACTATGGCTACACCTTC. It translates to CAISPGEANYGYTF.

This chain joins TRBV30 and TRBJ2-1, with unresolved D. V gave up 4 bases and J gave up 9 bases, with 10 bases separating them. The CDR3 runs 11 residues. Germline lookup yields CDR1 GTSNPN and CDR2 SVGIG (reference sequence). As DNA, the CDR3 is TGTGCCTGGATGATGGTCGGTGAGCAGTTCTTC. It encodes CAWMMVGEQFF.